The rows below give T cell receptor beta chains drawn from one sample of a study of human T cells and chemical hapten exposure. TCRdb itself ran the RACE reads through MiXCR, one entry per CDR3 protein. The table lists 270,000 or so distinct CDR3 sequences, roughly 8% of them singletons. Sequencing used whole blood, obtained in connection with sensitization to the hapten diphenylcyclopropenone (DPC). All receptors derive from a man aged 18 to 30 with alopecia areata. Some clones in this sample may be carry-over from other donors' samples. Each CDR3 is given with its conserved first and last residue. The order of the fields is V gene, clone size, J gene, D gene, CDR3 protein, CDR3 DNA. A D gene is named only where the DNA matches it firmly. A clone size is listed for some rows: how often the clone was seen (once, few, many), or a class if it is expanded.

V gene: TRBV21-1; clone size: -; J gene: TRBJ2-3; D gene: -; CDR3 protein: CASSVGVLGGTDTQYF; CDR3 DNA: TGTGCCAGCAGCGTCGGCGTTTTAGGGGGCACAGATACGCAGTATTTT
V gene: TRBV18; clone size: few; J gene: TRBJ2-5; D gene: -; CDR3 protein: CASSPTGEETQYF; CDR3 DNA: TGTGCCAGCTCCCCGACGGGGGAAGAGACCCAGTACTTC
V gene: TRBV6-2/TRBV6-3; clone size: -; J gene: TRBJ1-6; D gene: TRBD1; CDR3 protein: CASSRTGGYNSPLHF; CDR3 DNA: TGTGCCAGCAGTCGGACAGGGGGCTATAATTCACCCCTCCACTTT
V gene: TRBV11-2; clone size: many; J gene: TRBJ2-2; D gene: -; CDR3 protein: CASSLVVNTGELFF; CDR3 DNA: TGTGCCAGCAGCTTAGTCGTCAACACCGGGGAGCTGTTTTTT
V gene: TRBV20-1; clone size: -; J gene: TRBJ1-2; D gene: TRBD1; CDR3 protein: CSARDRGNYGYTF; CDR3 DNA: TGCAGTGCTAGGGACAGGGGGAACTATGGCTACACCTTC
V gene: TRBV24-1; clone size: -; J gene: TRBJ2-6; D gene: -; CDR3 protein: CATSDRGHWTF; CDR3 DNA: TGTGCCACCAGTGACCGGGGACACTGGACTTTC
V gene: TRBV29-1; clone size: few; J gene: TRBJ2-1; D gene: -; CDR3 protein: CSVDRGSYNEQFF; CDR3 DNA: TGCAGCGTTGACCGGGGTTCCTACAATGAGCAGTTCTTC
V gene: TRBV20-1; clone size: few; J gene: TRBJ1-5; D gene: TRBD1; CDR3 protein: CSAREQGQSNQPQHF; CDR3 DNA: TGCAGTGCTAGAGAACAGGGGCAGAGCAATCAGCCCCAGCATTTT
V gene: TRBV7-8; clone size: many; J gene: TRBJ1-1; D gene: -; CDR3 protein: CASSLAGGPEAFF; CDR3 DNA: TGTGCCAGCAGCTTAGCGGGGGGCCCTGAAGCTTTCTTT
V gene: TRBV5-1; clone size: few; J gene: TRBJ2-5; D gene: -; CDR3 protein: CASSLSAQGEETQYF; CDR3 DNA: TGCGCCAGCAGCTTGTCCGCGCAGGGCGAAGAGACCCAGTACTTC
V gene: TRBV7-8; clone size: -; J gene: TRBJ1-1; D gene: -; CDR3 protein: CASNSPNTEAFF; CDR3 DNA: TGTGCCAGCAACTCCCCCAACACTGAAGCTTTCTTT
V gene: TRBV6-2/TRBV6-3; clone size: many; J gene: TRBJ2-2; D gene: TRBD1; CDR3 protein: CASSYQTGLTLAGELFF; CDR3 DNA: TGTGCCAGCAGTTACCAGACAGGGCTTACCCTGGCCGGGGAGCTGTTTTTT
V gene: TRBV10-3; clone size: many; J gene: TRBJ1-5; D gene: -; CDR3 protein: CAISESRGAHQPQHF; CDR3 DNA: TGTGCCATCAGTGAGTCGCGGGGGGCCCATCAGCCCCAGCATTTT
V gene: TRBV7-2; clone size: many; J gene: TRBJ2-5; D gene: -; CDR3 protein: CASRPDSQETQYF; CDR3 DNA: TGTGCCAGCAGGCCGGACAGCCAAGAGACCCAGTACTTC
V gene: TRBV12-3/TRBV12-4; clone size: -; J gene: TRBJ2-5; D gene: TRBD2; CDR3 protein: CASSPPTSGGETQYF; CDR3 DNA: TGTGCCAGCAGTCCCCCGACTAGCGGGGGTGAGACCCAGTACTTC
V gene: TRBV28; clone size: few; J gene: TRBJ1-5; D gene: -; CDR3 protein: CASSLNSRVRQPQHF; CDR3 DNA: TGTGCCAGCAGTTTGAATAGCAGGGTCCGTCAGCCCCAGCATTTT
V gene: TRBV20-1; clone size: -; J gene: TRBJ1-2; D gene: TRBD1; CDR3 protein: CSAGTGNYGYTF; CDR3 DNA: TGCAGTGCTGGGACAGGGAACTATGGCTACACCTTC
V gene: TRBV20-1; clone size: few; J gene: TRBJ2-3; D gene: TRBD2; CDR3 protein: CSATARTSGGITDTQYF; CDR3 DNA: TGCAGTGCTACGGCAAGGACTAGCGGGGGGATCACAGATACGCAGTATTTT
V gene: TRBV6-2/TRBV6-3; clone size: -; J gene: TRBJ2-1; D gene: TRBD1; CDR3 protein: CASSLGQGLFNEQFF; CDR3 DNA: TGTGCCAGCAGTCTGGGACAGGGACTTTTCAATGAGCAGTTCTTC
V gene: TRBV28; clone size: many; J gene: TRBJ2-1; D gene: -; CDR3 protein: CASTPQSAYNEQFF; CDR3 DNA: TGTGCCAGCACCCCTCAGTCCGCCTACAATGAGCAGTTCTTC
V gene: TRBV12-3/TRBV12-4; clone size: -; J gene: TRBJ1-3; D gene: -; CDR3 protein: CASSLAPIDSGNTIYF; CDR3 DNA: TGTGCCAGCAGTTTAGCGCCCATTGACTCTGGAAACACCATATATTTT
V gene: TRBV6-6; clone size: few; J gene: TRBJ2-5; D gene: TRBD1; CDR3 protein: CASSYDTGTGGGTSGVVQETQYF; CDR3 DNA: TGTGCCAGCAGTTACGACACCGGGACAGGGGGCGGAACTAGCGGGGTGGTCCAAGAGACCCAGTACTTC
V gene: TRBV10-3; clone size: -; J gene: TRBJ1-5; D gene: TRBD1; CDR3 protein: CAISDSPDRGDNQPQHF; CDR3 DNA: TGTGCCATCAGTGACTCCCCGGACAGGGGGGACAATCAGCCCCAGCATTTT
V gene: TRBV20-1; clone size: -; J gene: TRBJ1-6; D gene: -; CDR3 protein: CSAVTRGPDSPLHF; CDR3 DNA: TGCAGTGCTGTAACCAGGGGACCAGATTCACCCCTCCACTTT
V gene: TRBV4-1; clone size: many; J gene: TRBJ2-2; D gene: -; CDR3 protein: CASSRARNTGELFF; CDR3 DNA: TGCGCCAGCAGCCGCGCAAGGAACACCGGGGAGCTGTTTTTT
V gene: TRBV7-9; clone size: few; J gene: TRBJ2-5; D gene: -; CDR3 protein: CASSPASIGETQYF; CDR3 DNA: TGTGCCAGCAGCCCAGCCTCGATCGGGGAGACCCAGTACTTC
V gene: TRBV3-1; clone size: many; J gene: TRBJ1-5; D gene: -; CDR3 protein: CASSQVKGAGQPQHF; CDR3 DNA: TGTGCCAGCAGCCAAGTAAAGGGCGCTGGTCAGCCCCAGCATTTT
V gene: TRBV20-1; clone size: few; J gene: TRBJ1-5; D gene: -; CDR3 protein: CSARDLAGDYQPQHF; CDR3 DNA: TGCAGTGCTAGAGATTTGGCAGGGGATTATCAGCCCCAGCATTTT
V gene: TRBV20-1; clone size: many; J gene: TRBJ1-1; D gene: TRBD1; CDR3 protein: CSARDPGQSKAFF; CDR3 DNA: TGCAGTGCTAGAGATCCGGGACAGTCGAAAGCTTTCTTT
V gene: TRBV20-1; clone size: -; J gene: TRBJ2-1; D gene: TRBD2; CDR3 protein: CSALPGTSGIYNEQFF; CDR3 DNA: TGCAGTGCTCTACCTGGGACTAGCGGGATTTACAATGAGCAGTTCTTC
V gene: TRBV12-3/TRBV12-4; clone size: -; J gene: TRBJ2-3; D gene: TRBD1; CDR3 protein: CASTLGQGTSDTQYF; CDR3 DNA: TGTGCCAGCACCCTGGGACAGGGAACATCAGATACGCAGTATTTT
V gene: TRBV6-5; clone size: -; J gene: TRBJ2-2; D gene: TRBD1; CDR3 protein: CASRPGTGDTGELFF; CDR3 DNA: TGTGCCAGCAGACCCGGGACAGGGGATACCGGGGAGCTGTTTTTT